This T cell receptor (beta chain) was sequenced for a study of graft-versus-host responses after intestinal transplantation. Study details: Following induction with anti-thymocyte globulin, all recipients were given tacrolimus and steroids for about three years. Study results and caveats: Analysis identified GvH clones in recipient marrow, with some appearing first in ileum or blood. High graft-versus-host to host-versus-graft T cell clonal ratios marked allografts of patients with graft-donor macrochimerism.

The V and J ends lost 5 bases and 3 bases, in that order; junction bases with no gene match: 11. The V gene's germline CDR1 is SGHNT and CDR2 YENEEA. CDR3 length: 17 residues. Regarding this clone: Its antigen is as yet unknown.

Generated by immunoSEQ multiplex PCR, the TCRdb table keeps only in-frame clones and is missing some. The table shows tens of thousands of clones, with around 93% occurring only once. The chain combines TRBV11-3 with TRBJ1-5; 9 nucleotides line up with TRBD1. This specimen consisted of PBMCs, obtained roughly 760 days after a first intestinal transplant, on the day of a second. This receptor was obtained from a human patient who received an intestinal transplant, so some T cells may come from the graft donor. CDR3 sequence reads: CASSTGTGHSSNQPQHF. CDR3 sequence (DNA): TGTGCCAGCAGCACCGGGACAGGGCACAGTTCCAATCAGCCCCAGCATTTT.